The entry below gives a single T cell receptor (beta chain) sequence along with its context. The data stem from a study of blood T cell repertoires in COVID-19. The wider study: Material from acute and convalescent COVID-19 was sourced from the United States, Italy and Spain. The cDNA or gDNA used as material had been derived from T cells, B-cell-depleted T cells, or PBMCs.

V was clipped by 3 bases and J by 3 bases, with 11 bases between them. The germline V gene has CDR1 GTSNPN and CDR2 SVGIG (reference sequence). This CDR3 has 13 amino acids. In the authors' workflow: Amplification from reference gene primers served as the basis for estimated nucleated cell counts. The method was immunoSEQ multiplex PCR; TCRdb's version includes in-frame clones alone and lacks a portion of them. Clonal size and the V and J genes are those of that table, whereas D and trimming came from the DNA. Here the sample spans about 340,000 clones, about 93% being singletons. This chain joins TRBV30 and TRBJ1-1, with D tentatively TRBD1 (5 bases). This TCR derives from a woman aged 18-29 years who had recovered from COVID-19. Material for sequencing was peripheral blood. The CDR3 loop reads CAWRGGAYTEAFF. CDR3 DNA sequence: TGTGCCTGGAGAGGAGGGGCCTACACTGAAGCTTTCTTT.